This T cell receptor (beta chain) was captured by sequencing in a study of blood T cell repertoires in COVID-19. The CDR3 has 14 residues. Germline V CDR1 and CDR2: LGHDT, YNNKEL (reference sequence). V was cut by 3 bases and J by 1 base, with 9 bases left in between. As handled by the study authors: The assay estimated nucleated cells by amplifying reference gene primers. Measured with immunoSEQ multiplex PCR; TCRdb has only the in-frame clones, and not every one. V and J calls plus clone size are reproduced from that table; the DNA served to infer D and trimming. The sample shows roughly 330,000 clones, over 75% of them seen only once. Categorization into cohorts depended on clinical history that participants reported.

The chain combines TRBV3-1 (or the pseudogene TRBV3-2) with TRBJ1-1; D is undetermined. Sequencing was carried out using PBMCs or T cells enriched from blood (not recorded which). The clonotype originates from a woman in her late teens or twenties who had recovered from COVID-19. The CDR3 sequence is CASSHPPRNTEAFF. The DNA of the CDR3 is TGTGCCAGCAGCCACCCCCCGCGGAACACTGAAGCTTTCTTT.